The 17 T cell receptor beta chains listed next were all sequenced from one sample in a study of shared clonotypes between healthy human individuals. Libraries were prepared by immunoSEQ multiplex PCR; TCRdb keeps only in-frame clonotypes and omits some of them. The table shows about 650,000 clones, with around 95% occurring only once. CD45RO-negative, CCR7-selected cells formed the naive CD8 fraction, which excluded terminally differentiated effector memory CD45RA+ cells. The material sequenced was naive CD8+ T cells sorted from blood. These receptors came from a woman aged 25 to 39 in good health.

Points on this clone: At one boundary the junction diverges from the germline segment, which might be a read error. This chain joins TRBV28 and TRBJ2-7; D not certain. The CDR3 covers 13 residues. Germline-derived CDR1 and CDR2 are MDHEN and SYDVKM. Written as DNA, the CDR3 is TGTGCCGGCAGTTTGGGGTCCTTCCCCGAGCAGTACTTC. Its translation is CAGSLGSFPEQYF.

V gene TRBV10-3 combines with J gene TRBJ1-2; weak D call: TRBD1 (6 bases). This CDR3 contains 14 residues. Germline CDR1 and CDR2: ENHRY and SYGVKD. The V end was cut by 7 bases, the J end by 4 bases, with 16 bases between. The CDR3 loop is CAINVGDMGYGYTF. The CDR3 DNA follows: TGTGCCATCAACGTGGGGGACATGGGCTATGGCTACACCTTC.

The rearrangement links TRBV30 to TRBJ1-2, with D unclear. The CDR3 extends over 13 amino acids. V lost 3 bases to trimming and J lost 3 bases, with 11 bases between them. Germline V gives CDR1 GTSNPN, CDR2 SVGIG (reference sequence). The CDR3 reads CAWRGAVYYGYTF. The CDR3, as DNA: TGTGCCTGGAGAGGTGCAGTTTACTATGGCTACACCTTC.

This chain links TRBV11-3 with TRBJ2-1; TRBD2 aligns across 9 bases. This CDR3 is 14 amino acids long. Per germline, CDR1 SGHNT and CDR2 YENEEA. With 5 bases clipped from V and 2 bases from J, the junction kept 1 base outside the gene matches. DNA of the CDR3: TGTGCCAGCAGCGTAGCGGGAGCCTACAATGAGCAGTTCTTC. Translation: CASSVAGAYNEQFF.

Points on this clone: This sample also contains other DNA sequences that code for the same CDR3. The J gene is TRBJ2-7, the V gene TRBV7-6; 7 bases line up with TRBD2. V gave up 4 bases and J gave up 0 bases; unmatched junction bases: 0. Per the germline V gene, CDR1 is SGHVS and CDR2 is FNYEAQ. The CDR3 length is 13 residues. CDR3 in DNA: TGTGCCAGCAGCTCTAGCGGCTCCTACGAGCAGTACTTC. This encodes CASSSSGSYEQYF.

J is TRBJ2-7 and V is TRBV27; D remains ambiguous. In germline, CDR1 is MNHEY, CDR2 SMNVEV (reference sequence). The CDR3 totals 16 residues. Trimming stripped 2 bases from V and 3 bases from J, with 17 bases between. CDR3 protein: CASSLSGQPLYYEQYF. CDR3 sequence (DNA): TGTGCCAGCAGTTTAAGTGGCCAGCCCCTCTACTACGAGCAGTACTTC.

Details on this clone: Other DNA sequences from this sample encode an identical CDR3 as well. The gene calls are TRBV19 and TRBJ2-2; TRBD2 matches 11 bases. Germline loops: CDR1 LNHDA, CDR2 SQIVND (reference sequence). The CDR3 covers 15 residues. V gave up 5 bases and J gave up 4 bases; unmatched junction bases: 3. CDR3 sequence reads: CASSLAGGVTGELFF. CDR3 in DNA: TGTGCCAGTAGTCTAGCGGGAGGTGTCACCGGGGAGCTGTTTTTT. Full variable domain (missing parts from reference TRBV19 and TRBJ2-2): DGGITQSPKYLFRKEGQNVTLSCEQNLNHDAMYWYRQDPGQGLRLIYYSQIVNDFQKGDIAEGYSVSREKKESFPLTVTSAQKNPTAFYLCASSLAGGVTGELFFGEGSRLTVL.

CDR3 in DNA: TGTGCCAGCAGCGGCCCGGGACTAGCGGTCTACGAGCAGTACTTC. This gives the protein CASSGPGLAVYEQYF. The chain combines TRBV9 with TRBJ2-7, with 11 bases identical to TRBD2. After removal of 3 bases from V and 3 bases from J, the junction contained 5 bases not matched to a gene. Germline-derived CDR1 and CDR2 are SGDLS and YYNGEE. The CDR3 spans 15 residues.

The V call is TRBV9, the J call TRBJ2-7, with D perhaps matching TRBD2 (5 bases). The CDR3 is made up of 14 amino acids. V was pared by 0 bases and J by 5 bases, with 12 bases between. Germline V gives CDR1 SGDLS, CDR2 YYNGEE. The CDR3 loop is CASSVGEGRDEQYF. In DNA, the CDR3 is TGTGCCAGCAGCGTAGGAGAGGGAAGGGACGAGCAGTACTTC.

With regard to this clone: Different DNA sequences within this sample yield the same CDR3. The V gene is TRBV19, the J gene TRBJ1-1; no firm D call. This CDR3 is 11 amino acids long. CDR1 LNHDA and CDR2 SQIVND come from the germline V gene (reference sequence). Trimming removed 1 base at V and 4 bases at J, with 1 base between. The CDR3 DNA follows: TGTGCCAGTAGTATAGCCACTGAAGCTTTCTTT. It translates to CASSIATEAFF.

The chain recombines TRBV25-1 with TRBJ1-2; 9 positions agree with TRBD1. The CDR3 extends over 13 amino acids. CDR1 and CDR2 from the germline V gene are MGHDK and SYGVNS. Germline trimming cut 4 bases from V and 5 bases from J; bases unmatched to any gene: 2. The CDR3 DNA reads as TGTGCCAGCAGTGGGACAGGGGAATATGGCTACACCTTC. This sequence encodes CASSGTGEYGYTF.

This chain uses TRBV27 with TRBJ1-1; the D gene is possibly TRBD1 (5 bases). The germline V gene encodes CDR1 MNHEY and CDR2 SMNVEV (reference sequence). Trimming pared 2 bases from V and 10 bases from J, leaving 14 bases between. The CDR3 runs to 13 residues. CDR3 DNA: TGTGCCAGCAGTTTAAATGGCAGGGTTCCAGCTTTCTTT. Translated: CASSLNGRVPAFF.

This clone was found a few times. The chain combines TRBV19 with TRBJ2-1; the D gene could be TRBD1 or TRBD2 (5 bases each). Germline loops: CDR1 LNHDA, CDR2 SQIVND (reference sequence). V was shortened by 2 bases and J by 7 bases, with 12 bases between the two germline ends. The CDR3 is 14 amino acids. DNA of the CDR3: TGTGCCAGTAGTATAATGCAGGGACCGAATGAGCAGTTCTTC. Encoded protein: CASSIMQGPNEQFF.

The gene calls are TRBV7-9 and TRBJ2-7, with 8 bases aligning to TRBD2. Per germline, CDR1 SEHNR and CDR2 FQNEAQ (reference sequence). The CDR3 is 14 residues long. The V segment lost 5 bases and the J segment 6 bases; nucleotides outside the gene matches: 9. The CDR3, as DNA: TGTGCCAGCAGCCAAACGGGACTAGATTTCGAGCAGTACTTC. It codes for CASSQTGLDFEQYF.

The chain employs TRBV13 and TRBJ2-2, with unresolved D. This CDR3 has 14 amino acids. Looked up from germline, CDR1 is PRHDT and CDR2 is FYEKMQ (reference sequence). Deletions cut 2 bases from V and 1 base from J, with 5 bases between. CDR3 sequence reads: CASSLSKNTGELFF. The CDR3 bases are TGTGCCAGCAGCTTAAGCAAGAACACCGGGGAGCTGTTTTTT.

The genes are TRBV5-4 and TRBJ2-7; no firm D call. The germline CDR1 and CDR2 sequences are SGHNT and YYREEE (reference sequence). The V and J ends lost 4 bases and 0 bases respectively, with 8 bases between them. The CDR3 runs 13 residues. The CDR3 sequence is CASSPQSSYEQYF. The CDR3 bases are TGTGCCAGCAGCCCCCAGAGCTCCTACGAGCAGTACTTC.

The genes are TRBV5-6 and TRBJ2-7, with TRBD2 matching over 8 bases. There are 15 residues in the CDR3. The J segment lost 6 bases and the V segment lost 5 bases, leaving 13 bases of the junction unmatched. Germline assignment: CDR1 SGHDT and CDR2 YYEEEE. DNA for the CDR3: TGTGCCAGCAGTCAAACCGGGACTAGTTGGGTCGAGCAGTACTTC. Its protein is CASSQTGTSWVEQYF.